This T cell receptor (beta chain) originates from a study of early T cells in non-severe SARS-CoV-2 infection. As for the study in general: Chains were not paired, and sequencing was done on bulk RNA from unsorted whole blood.

Individual cDNA molecules carried attached unique molecular identifiers. TCRdb reprocessed the 5' RACE reads with MiXCR, giving one entry per CDR3 protein. Of approximately 80,000 distinct CDR3 sequences in the sample, over 9.5% were seen once. The germline V gene encodes CDR1 MNHEY and CDR2 SMNVEV (reference sequence). The CDR3 runs 14 residues. Trimming pared 5 bases from V and 4 bases from J, leaving 14 bases between. Findings and limits, study-wide: VDJdb matching skewed toward anti-spike CD8 responses, missing private and CD4 specificities.

Of note for this clonotype: Antigen: not known.

The receptor comes from an adult who was a healthcare worker with PCR-confirmed SARS-CoV-2 infection or an uninfected control (not recorded which). The sequenced sample consisted of whole blood. The gene calls are TRBV27 and TRBJ1-1; D call uncertain. The CDR3 sequence: CASSLGGFRTEAFF. The DNA for the CDR3 is TGTGCCAGCAGTCTCGGAGGATTTCGCACTGAAGCTTTCTTT.